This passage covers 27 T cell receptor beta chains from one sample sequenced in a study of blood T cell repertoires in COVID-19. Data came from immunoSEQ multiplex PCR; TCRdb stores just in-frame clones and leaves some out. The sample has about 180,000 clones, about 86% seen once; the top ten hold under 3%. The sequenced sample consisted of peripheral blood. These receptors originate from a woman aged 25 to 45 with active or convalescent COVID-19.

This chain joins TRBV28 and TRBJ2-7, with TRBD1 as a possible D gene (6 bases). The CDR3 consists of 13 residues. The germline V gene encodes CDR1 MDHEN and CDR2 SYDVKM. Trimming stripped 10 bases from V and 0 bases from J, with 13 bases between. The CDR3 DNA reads TGTGCCACCAATCGAGGGGGCTCCTACGAGCAGTACTTC. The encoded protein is CATNRGGSYEQYF.

The CDR3 spells CASSLGGDNNEQFF. CDR3 DNA: TGTGCCAGCAGCTTAGGGGGCGACAACAATGAGCAGTTCTTC. The chain joins TRBV7-9 to TRBJ2-1; perhaps TRBD1 as D (5 bases). Between the trimmed V and J ends, which lost 1 base and 5 bases, there was a span of 9 bases. This CDR3 contains 14 residues. The germline gives CDR1 SEHNR, CDR2 FQNEAQ (reference sequence).

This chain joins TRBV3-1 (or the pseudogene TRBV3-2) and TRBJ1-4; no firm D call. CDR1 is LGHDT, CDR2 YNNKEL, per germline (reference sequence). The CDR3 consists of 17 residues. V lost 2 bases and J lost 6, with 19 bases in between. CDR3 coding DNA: TGTGCCAGCAGCCAACGGGGAGTGAGGGCATGGGATGAAAAACTGTTTTTT. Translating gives CASSQRGVRAWDEKLFF.

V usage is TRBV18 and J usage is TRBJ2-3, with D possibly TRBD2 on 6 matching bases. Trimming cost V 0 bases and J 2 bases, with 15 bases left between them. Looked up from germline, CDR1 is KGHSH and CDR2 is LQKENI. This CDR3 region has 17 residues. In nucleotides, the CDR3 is TGTGCCAGCTCACCACCGGTGGGAGTACTAGCCACAGATACGCAGTATTTT. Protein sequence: CASSPPVGVLATDTQYF.

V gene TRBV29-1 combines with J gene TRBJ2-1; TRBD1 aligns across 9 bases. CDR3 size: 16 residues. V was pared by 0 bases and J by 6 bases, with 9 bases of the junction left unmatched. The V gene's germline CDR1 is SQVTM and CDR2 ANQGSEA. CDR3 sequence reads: CSVEERGGTGINEQFF. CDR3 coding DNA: TGCAGCGTTGAAGAGAGAGGGGGGACAGGGATCAATGAGCAGTTCTTC.

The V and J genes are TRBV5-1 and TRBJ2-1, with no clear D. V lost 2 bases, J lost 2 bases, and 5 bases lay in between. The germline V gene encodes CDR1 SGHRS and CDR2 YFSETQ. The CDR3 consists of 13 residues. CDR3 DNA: TGCGCCAGCAGCTTATACACCTACAATGAGCAGTTCTTC. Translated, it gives CASSLYTYNEQFF.

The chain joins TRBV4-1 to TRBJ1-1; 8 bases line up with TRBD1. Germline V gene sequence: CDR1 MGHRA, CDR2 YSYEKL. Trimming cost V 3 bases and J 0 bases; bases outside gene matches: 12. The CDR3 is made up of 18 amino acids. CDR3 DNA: TGCGCCAGCAGCCATCACCCGGACAGGGTGGTCATGAACACTGAAGCTTTCTTT. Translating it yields CASSHHPDRVVMNTEAFF.

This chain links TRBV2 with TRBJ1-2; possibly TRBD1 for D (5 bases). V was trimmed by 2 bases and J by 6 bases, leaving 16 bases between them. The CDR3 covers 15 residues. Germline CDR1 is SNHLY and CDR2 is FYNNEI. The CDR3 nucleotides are TGTGCCAGCAGTGAAACAGGACGTCTAGAAGATGGCTACACCTTC. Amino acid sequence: CASSETGRLEDGYTF. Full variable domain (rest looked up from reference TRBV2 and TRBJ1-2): EPEVTQTPSHQVTQMGQEVILRCVPISNHLYFYWYRQILGQKVEFLVSFYNNEISEKSEIFDDQFSVERPDGSNFTLKIRSTKLEDSAMYFCASSETGRLEDGYTFGSGTRLTVV.

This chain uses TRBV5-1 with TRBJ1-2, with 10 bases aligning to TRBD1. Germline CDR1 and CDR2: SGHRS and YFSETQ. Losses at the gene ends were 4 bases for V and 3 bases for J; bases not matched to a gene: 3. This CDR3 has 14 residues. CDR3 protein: CASSGTGEDYGYTF. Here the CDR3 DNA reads TGCGCCAGCAGCGGGACAGGGGAGGACTATGGCTACACCTTC.

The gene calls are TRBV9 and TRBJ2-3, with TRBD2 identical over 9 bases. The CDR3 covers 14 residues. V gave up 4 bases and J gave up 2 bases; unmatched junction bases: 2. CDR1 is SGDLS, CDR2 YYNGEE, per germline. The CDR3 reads CASSRLADTDTQYF. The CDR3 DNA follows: TGTGCCAGCAGCAGACTAGCGGACACAGATACGCAGTATTTT.

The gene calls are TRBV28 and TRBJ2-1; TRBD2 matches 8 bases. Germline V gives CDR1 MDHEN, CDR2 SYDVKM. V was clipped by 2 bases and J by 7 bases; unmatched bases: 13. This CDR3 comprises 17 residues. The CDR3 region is CASSLGAGAGVFNEQFF. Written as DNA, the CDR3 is TGTGCCAGCAGTTTAGGAGCGGGAGCTGGGGTTTTTAATGAGCAGTTCTTC. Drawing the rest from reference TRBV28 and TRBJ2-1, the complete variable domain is DVKVTQSSRYLVKRTGEKVFLECVQDMDHENMFWYRQDPGLGLRLIYFSYDVKMKEKGDIPEGYSVSREKKERFSLILESASTNQTSMYLCASSLGAGAGVFNEQFFGPGTRLTVL.

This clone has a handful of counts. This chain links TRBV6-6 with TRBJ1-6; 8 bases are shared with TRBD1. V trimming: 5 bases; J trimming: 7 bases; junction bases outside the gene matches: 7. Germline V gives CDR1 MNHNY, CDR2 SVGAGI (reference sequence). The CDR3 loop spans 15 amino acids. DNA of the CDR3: TGTGCCAGCAGTCACGAGGACAGGGTGAATTCACCCCTCCACTTT. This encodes CASSHEDRVNSPLHF.

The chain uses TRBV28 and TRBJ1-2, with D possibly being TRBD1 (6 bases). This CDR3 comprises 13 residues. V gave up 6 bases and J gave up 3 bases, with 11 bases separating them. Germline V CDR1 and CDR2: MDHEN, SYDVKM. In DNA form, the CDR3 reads TGTGCCAGCAGCAGACAGGTAGACTATGGCTACACCTTC. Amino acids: CASSRQVDYGYTF.

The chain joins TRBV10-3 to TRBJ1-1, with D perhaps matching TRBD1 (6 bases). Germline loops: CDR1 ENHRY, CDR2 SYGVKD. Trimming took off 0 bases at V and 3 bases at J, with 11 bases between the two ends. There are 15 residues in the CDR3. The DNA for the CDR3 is TGTGCCATCAGTGAGTCGGGGGCGCCGTACACTGAAGCTTTCTTT. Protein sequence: CAISESGAPYTEAFF.

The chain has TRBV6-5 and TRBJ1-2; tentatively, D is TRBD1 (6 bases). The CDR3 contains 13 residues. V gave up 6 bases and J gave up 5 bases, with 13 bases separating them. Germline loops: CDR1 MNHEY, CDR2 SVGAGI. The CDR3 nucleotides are TGTGCCAGCAGCCCCGGACAGCAATATGGCTACACCTTC. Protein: CASSPGQQYGYTF.

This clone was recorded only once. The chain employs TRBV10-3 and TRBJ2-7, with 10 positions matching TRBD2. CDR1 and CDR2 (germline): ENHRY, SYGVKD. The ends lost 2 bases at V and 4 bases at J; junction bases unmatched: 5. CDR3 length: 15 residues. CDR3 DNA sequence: TGTGCCATCAGTGAGGGAGCGGGAGGGAATTACGAGCAGTACTTC. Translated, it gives CAISEGAGGNYEQYF.

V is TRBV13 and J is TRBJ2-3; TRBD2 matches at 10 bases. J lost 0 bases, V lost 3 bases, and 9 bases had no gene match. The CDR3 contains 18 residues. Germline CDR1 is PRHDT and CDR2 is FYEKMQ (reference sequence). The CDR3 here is CASSFIAGGSFSTDTQYF. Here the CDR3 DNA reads TGTGCCAGCAGCTTTATAGCGGGAGGCTCCTTTAGCACAGATACGCAGTATTTT.

CDR3 sequence (DNA): TGCGCCAGCAGCCTTCCTGGAGGCACTGAAGCTTTCTTT. Encoded protein: CASSLPGGTEAFF. The chain couples TRBV4-1 to TRBJ1-1; D not resolved. V lost 4 bases to trimming and J lost 4 bases, with 10 bases between them. Germline assignment: CDR1 MGHRA and CDR2 YSYEKL. This CDR3 is 13 amino acids long.

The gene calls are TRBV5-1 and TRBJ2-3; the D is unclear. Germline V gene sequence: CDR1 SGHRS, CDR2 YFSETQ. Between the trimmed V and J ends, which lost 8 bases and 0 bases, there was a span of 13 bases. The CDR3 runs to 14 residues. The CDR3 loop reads CASSVNPSTDTQYF. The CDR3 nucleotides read TGCGCCAGTTCGGTTAACCCTAGCACAGATACGCAGTATTTT.

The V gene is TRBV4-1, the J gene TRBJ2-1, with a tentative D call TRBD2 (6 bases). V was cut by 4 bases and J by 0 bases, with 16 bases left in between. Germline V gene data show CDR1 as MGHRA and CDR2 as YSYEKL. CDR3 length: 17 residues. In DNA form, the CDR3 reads TGCGCCAGCAGCCCGCCGGACTCAGCGGGCTCCTACAATGAGCAGTTCTTC. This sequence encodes CASSPPDSAGSYNEQFF.

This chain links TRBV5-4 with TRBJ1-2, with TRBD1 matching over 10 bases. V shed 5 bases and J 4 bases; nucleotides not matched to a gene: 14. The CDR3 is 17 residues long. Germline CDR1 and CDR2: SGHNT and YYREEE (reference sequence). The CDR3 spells CASRGTGATSGGYGYTF. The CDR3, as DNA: TGTGCCAGCAGAGGGACAGGGGCTACAAGCGGGGGCTATGGCTACACCTTC.

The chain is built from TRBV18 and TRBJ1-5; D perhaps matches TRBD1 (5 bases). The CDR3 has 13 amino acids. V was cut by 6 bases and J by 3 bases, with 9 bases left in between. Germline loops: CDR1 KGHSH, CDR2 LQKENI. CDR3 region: CASSPDNNQPQHF. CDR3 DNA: TGTGCCAGCTCGCCGGACAACAATCAGCCCCAGCATTTT.

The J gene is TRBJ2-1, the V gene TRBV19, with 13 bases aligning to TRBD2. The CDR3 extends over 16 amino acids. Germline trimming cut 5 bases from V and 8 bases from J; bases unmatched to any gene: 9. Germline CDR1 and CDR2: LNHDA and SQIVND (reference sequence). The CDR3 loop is CASSGRTSGGSDEQFF. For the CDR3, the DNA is TGTGCCAGTAGTGGACGGACTAGCGGGGGTTCCGATGAGCAGTTCTTC.

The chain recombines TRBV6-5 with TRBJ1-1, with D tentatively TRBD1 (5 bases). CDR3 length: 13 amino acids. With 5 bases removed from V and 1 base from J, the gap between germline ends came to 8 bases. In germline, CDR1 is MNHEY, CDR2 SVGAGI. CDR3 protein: CASSRRGNTEAFF. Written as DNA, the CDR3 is TGTGCCAGCAGTCGGAGGGGGAACACTGAAGCTTTCTTT.

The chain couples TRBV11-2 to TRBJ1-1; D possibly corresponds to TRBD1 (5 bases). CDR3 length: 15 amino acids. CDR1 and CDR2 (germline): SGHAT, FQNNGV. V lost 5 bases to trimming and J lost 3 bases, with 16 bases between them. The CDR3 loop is CASSPYRSGDTEAFF. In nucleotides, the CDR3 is TGTGCCAGCAGCCCGTACAGGTCGGGGGACACTGAAGCTTTCTTT. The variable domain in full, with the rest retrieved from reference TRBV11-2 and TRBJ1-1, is EAGVAQSPRYKIIEKRQSVAFWCNPISGHATLYWYQQILGQGPKLLIQFQNNGVVDDSQLPKDRFSAERLKGVDSTLKIQPAKLEDSAVYLCASSPYRSGDTEAFFGQGTRLTVV.

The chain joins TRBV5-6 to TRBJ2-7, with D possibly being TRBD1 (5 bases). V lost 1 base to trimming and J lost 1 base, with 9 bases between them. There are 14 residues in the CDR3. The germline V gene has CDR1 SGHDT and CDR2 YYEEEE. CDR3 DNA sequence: TGTGCCAGCAGCTTGACGACAGTATCCTACGAGCAGTACTTC. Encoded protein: CASSLTTVSYEQYF.

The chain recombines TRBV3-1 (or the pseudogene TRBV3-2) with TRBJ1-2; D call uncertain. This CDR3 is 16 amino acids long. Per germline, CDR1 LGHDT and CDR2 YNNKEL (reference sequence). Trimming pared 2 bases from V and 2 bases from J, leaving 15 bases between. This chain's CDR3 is CASSQTSSVLNYGYTF. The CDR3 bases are TGTGCCAGCAGCCAAACCTCCAGCGTTCTAAACTATGGCTACACCTTC.